This T cell receptor (beta chain) was sequenced for a study of human T cells and chemical hapten exposure (dated by TCRdb to the early 2020s). For the study in its entirety: For sensitization, 2% DPC in acetone was applied to a roughly 2 cm by roughly 2 cm area of upper inner arm skin. Blood was sampled from patients pre-sensitization (week 0) and at 2, 6 and about 24 weeks after DPC sensitization. Libraries were combined into a pool for sequencing, and differences in TCR yield between samples came mainly from small differences in library volumes within the pool. Patch testing was done on the upper back using Finn chambers containing 0.01% DPC, and results were scored after 6 days according to International Contact Dermatitis Research Group standards. Alopecia areata with under or over 50% scalp involvement, alopecia totalis and alopecia universalis were represented in the patient cohort, which was mostly female. Throughout the study period of 20 to 30 weeks, patients also received therapeutic DPC doses to the scalp every week. This study followed changes in the peripheral blood TCR repertoire in vivo during primary and secondary sensitization of alopecia patients to the hapten diphenylcyclopropenone (DPC). Blood for TCR sequencing was provided by twenty-nine alopecia patients at one to four time points (pre-sensitization, 2, 6 and 24 weeks). Points the paper makes about the study in general: Compared with pre-sensitization or healthy control sets, expanded TCRs formed significantly more large CDR3 similarity clusters, which is consistent with antigen-driven responses. All patients had alopecia, a presumed autoimmune disease, so their immune response might differ from that of healthy individuals. The number of PT1 expanded TCRs positively correlated with patch test score, significant at thresholds 8, 16 and 32 but not 4. Repeated subsampling changed both the strength of the expansion versus patch-test correlation and the threshold at which the correlation became significant. DPC sensitization did not change the number of TCRs with a frequency above 1 in 1000, and there was no evidence of changes in global repertoire structure.

Interpreted using the paper, the time point label stands for: pre-sensitization, week 0. This specimen's treatment or condition label, per the study, means: therapeutic diphenylcyclopropenone sensitization with weekly scalp DPC. At every patch-test visit, the blood draw took place before the patch test was put on. Patients were eligible if aged 18 to 70, diagnosed with alopecia and judged suitable for DPC therapy, and pregnant patients were excluded. Unfractionated whole blood was collected in Tempus Blood RNA tubes, and total RNA was extracted from that blood. Library preparation was by RACE. Sequencer: NextSeq 500. During library preparation, unique molecular identifiers were attached to individual cDNA molecules so that TCRs could be counted in a quantitative, reproducible way. For every blood RNA sample, sequencing covered both the TCR alpha and TCR beta chains. Per the authors' processing: The median number of TCRs per sample was roughly 94,000, ranging from roughly 23,224 to 690,600. The Decombinator software suite was used to annotate V, J and CDR3 in the TCR reads. Every sample was subsampled to the same number of TCRs (28,000) for the PS versus PT1 abundance plots. TCRs were defined as expanded if absent before sensitization and observed at least eight times at the 2-week time point. TCRdb ran its own pipeline on the public reads, namely fastp trimming at Q25 and MiXCR clone calling, and kept in-frame beta chains. Merged by CDR3 protein, the rows form single entries marked with the most common genes and DNA. For this entry, the V and J calls and clone size follow TCRdb and not the study's own pipeline. This sample has about 350,000 distinct CDR3 sequences in its table, and roughly 6% of those were observed once. Around 8.8% of the sample is taken by the ten largest.

Counted from cysteine to phenylalanine, this CDR3 has 13 amino acids. The kept DNA is CDR3 alone, 39 bases in frame from the first base. Reading the germline V gene (reference sequence) gives CDR1 MNHNY and CDR2 SVGAGI. Germline trimming: 2 bases from V, 6 bases from J; junction bases outside gene matches: 2. As regards this clonotype: Its antigen is unknown. No base-level quality is on record; no much larger clone is a single base apart.

The TCR originated in a young woman with alopecia areata. Some clones in this sample may be carry-over from other donors' samples. Sequencing used whole blood, obtained in connection with sensitization to the hapten diphenylcyclopropenone (DPC). The sequence is built from TRBV6-6 and TRBJ2-3; the central 7 bases match TRBD1. DNA sequence: TGTGCCAGCAGTTACGACAGGGATGATACGCAGTATTTT. Its amino acids are CASSYDRDDTQYF.